These 9 T cell receptor beta chains came from one sample sequenced in a study of shared clonotypes between healthy human individuals. TCRdb keeps only in-frame clones here, not all; method: immunoSEQ multiplex PCR. The sample includes about 2 million clones, roughly 94% seen only once; the top ten take roughly 1%. It was CD45RO-negative cells, positively selected for CCR7, that made up naive CD8 cells, with terminally differentiated effector memory CD45RA+ cells excluded. The sample consisted of naive CD8+ T cells sorted from blood. Source of these receptors: a young man in good health.

The chain combines TRBV27 with TRBJ1-4; D possibly corresponds to TRBD1 (5 bases). The CDR3 runs 16 residues. Germline V CDR1 and CDR2: MNHEY, SMNVEV (reference sequence). Trimming shortened V by 6 bases and J by 8 bases, and 22 bases separated the two germline ends. This chain's CDR3 is CASRLGAGSHREKLFF. The CDR3 DNA sequence: TGTGCCAGCAGACTGGGAGCAGGGTCTCATCGGGAAAAACTGTTTTTT.

This clone was found once. The chain is built from TRBV9 and TRBJ2-7, with 10 bases that match TRBD1. V shed 0 bases, J shed 3 bases, and the junction held 6 bases outside the gene matches. The CDR3 runs to 16 residues. Germline CDR1 and CDR2: SGDLS and YYNGEE. The CDR3 region has the DNA TGTGCCAGCAGCGTAGAGGGCGGGACAGGGGTCTACGAGCAGTACTTC. It codes for CASSVEGGTGVYEQYF.

The chain is built from TRBV6-5 and TRBJ1-2, with 7 bases lining up with TRBD1. This CDR3 contains 13 residues. The V segment lost 4 bases and the J segment 8 bases; nucleotides outside the gene matches: 7. Germline CDR1 reads MNHEY; CDR2 reads SVGAGI. The CDR3: CASSFDTGVGYTF. The DNA for the CDR3 is TGTGCCAGCAGTTTCGACACAGGGGTAGGCTACACCTTC.

J is TRBJ2-7 and V is TRBV30; 8 bases are shared with TRBD1. Trimming cost V 0 bases and J 0 bases; bases outside gene matches: 4. The CDR3 covers 15 residues. The germline CDR1 and CDR2 sequences are GTSNPN and SVGIG (reference sequence). CDR3 DNA sequence: TGTGCCTGGAGTGTAGGGACAGGCAACTCCTACGAGCAGTACTTC. It encodes CAWSVGTGNSYEQYF.

A word on this clone: In the same sample, other DNA sequences code for this CDR3. The chain links TRBV7-9 to TRBJ1-1; possibly TRBD1 for D (6 bases). V was trimmed by 1 base and J by 5 bases, leaving 8 bases between them. This CDR3 is built from 13 residues. Germline V gives CDR1 SEHNR, CDR2 FQNEAQ (reference sequence). CDR3 nucleotide sequence: TGTGCCAGCAGCTTAGAGGGGGGGACTGAAGCTTTCTTT. Encoded protein: CASSLEGGTEAFF.

V usage is TRBV28 and J usage is TRBJ1-3; no definite D call. Trimming took off 1 base at V and 0 bases at J, with 10 bases between the two ends. This CDR3 is 16 amino acids long. The germline gives CDR1 MDHEN, CDR2 SYDVKM. CDR3 in amino acids: CASSLFEVSSGNTIYF. The DNA for the CDR3 is TGTGCCAGCAGTTTATTTGAGGTCTCCTCTGGAAACACCATATATTTT.

The gene calls are TRBV7-3 and TRBJ2-1; D is perhaps TRBD1 (5 bases). The CDR3 extends over 15 amino acids. Germline V gene data show CDR1 as SGHTA and CDR2 as FQGTGA. V was clipped by 2 bases and J by 3 bases, with 11 bases between them. The CDR3 here is CASSLSQGLYNEQFF. The CDR3 nucleotides read TGTGCCAGCAGCTTATCCCAGGGTCTCTACAATGAGCAGTTCTTC.

V is TRBV4-1 and J is TRBJ2-7; 8 bases are shared with TRBD1. Germline values: CDR1 MGHRA, CDR2 YSYEKL. The trim removed 0 bases at V and 3 bases at J, leaving 7 bases unmatched. The CDR3 is 16 amino acids. The CDR3 region is CASSQESQGGYYEQYF. In nucleotides, the CDR3 is TGCGCCAGCAGCCAAGAATCACAGGGGGGATACTACGAGCAGTACTTC.

The chain links TRBV9 to TRBJ1-2, with 7 bases identical to TRBD1. V was clipped by 0 bases and J by 4 bases; unmatched bases: 6. The CDR3 length is 15 residues. CDR1 and CDR2 (germline): SGDLS, YYNGEE. Written as DNA, the CDR3 is TGTGCCAGCAGCGTAGGGGCAGGGGGGTCCTATGGCTACACCTTC. Its translation is CASSVGAGGSYGYTF.